Presented here are 20 T cell receptor beta chains from one specimen sequenced in a study of CD8+ T cells in alopecia areata. TCR sequencing used cDNA made by reverse transcription of extracted RNA. Measured with immunoSEQ multiplex PCR; TCRdb has only the in-frame clones, and not every one. This table holds fewer than 200,000 clones, 50% to 75% found once. The specimen comprised CD4+ T cells sorted from blood, sampled at week 0. The receptors stem from a human donor with alopecia areata.

This clone was recorded a few times. The chain has TRBV29-1 and TRBJ1-1; no definite D call. The V gene's germline CDR1 is SQVTM and CDR2 ANQGSEA. V was trimmed by 7 bases and J by 1 base, leaving 13 bases between them. The CDR3 sequence is 13 residues long. In DNA, the CDR3 is TGCAGCGCTGCCCCGAGACAGAACACTGAAGCTTTCTTT. It encodes CSAAPRQNTEAFF.

The chain couples TRBV5-6 to TRBJ1-1; a possible D gene is TRBD1 (5 bases). This CDR3 has 13 amino acids. Germline V gives CDR1 SGHDT, CDR2 YYEEEE. Trimming removed 6 bases from V and 3 bases from J, with 12 bases in between. CDR3 coding DNA: TGTGCCAGCACCTGGGGGGGTTACACTGAAGCTTTCTTT. Translation gives CASTWGGYTEAFF.

The V call is TRBV29-1, the J call TRBJ1-1; 7 nucleotides align to TRBD1. This CDR3 has 14 residues. Germline trimming cut 3 bases from V and 3 bases from J; bases unmatched to any gene: 7. The germline V gene has CDR1 SQVTM and CDR2 ANQGSEA. CDR3 DNA: TGCAGCGTTGACCCCCGACAGGGCTACACTGAAGCTTTCTTT. This gives the protein CSVDPRQGYTEAFF.

The chain carries TRBV5-1 and TRBJ1-1; D possibly corresponds to TRBD1 (5 bases). V was trimmed by 3 bases and J by 0 bases, leaving 12 bases between them. This CDR3 has 15 residues. Germline V gene lookup returns CDR1 SGHRS and CDR2 YFSETQ. This CDR3 reads CASSWGDGLNTEAFF. DNA for the CDR3: TGCGCCAGCAGCTGGGGGGACGGTTTGAACACTGAAGCTTTCTTT.

This clone appeared a few times. This chain connects TRBV4-1 to TRBJ1-2, with D uncertain. In germline, CDR1 is MGHRA, CDR2 YSYEKL. The length of the CDR3 is 14 residues. The V gene lost 0 bases and the J gene lost 8 bases, with 13 bases spanning the gap. The CDR3 coding sequence is TGCGCCAGCAGCCAAGACAGGCGCCTGGGAGGCTACACCTTC. Translated, it gives CASSQDRRLGGYTF.

The chain employs TRBV14 and TRBJ1-6; D is undetermined. V lost 4 bases and J 8 bases, leaving 9 bases between the germline ends. The CDR3 is made up of 13 amino acids. CDR1 is SGHDN and CDR2 is FVKESK in the germline V gene. For the CDR3, the DNA is TGTGCCAGCAGCCTGGGATTGTATTCACCCCTCCACTTT. Protein: CASSLGLYSPLHF. Combining the CDR3 with reference TRBV14 and TRBJ1-6 gives the whole variable domain EAGVTQFPSHSVIEKGQTVTLRCDPISGHDNLYWYRRVMGKEIKFLLHFVKESKQDESGMPNNRFLAERTGGTYSTLKVQPAELEDSGVYFCASSLGLYSPLHFGNGTRLTVT.

The rearrangement links TRBV2 to TRBJ2-2, with a possible D match to TRBD2 (7 bases). The germline CDR1 and CDR2 sequences are SNHLY and FYNNEI. V lost 5 bases, J lost 4 bases, and 11 bases lay in between. The CDR3 is 14 residues long. CDR3 in DNA: TGTGCCAGCAGTCGGGGGGCGAGCACCGGGGAGCTGTTTTTT. Its protein product is CASSRGASTGELFF.

The genes are TRBV14 and TRBJ2-3, with TRBD2 matching 9 bases. Germline lookup yields CDR1 SGHDN and CDR2 FVKESK. With 4 bases clipped from V and 9 bases from J, the junction kept 5 bases outside the gene matches. The CDR3 extends over 13 amino acids. The CDR3 is CASSPNSGRTQYF. The CDR3 nucleotides are TGTGCCAGCAGCCCCAACAGCGGGAGGACGCAGTATTTT.

V is TRBV7-6 and J is TRBJ2-5; D is perhaps TRBD2 (6 bases). The length of the CDR3 is 14 residues. The germline V and J ends were trimmed by 5 bases and 3 bases, with 13 bases remaining between them. The germline V gene has CDR1 SGHVS and CDR2 FNYEAQ. CDR3 amino acids: CASSPYPGEETQYF. The DNA for the CDR3 is TGTGCCAGCAGCCCATACCCGGGGGAAGAGACCCAGTACTTC.

This clone was counted between two and nine times. The chain combines TRBV18 with TRBJ2-4, with D perhaps matching TRBD2 (6 bases). The CDR3 is made up of 13 amino acids. Germline CDR1 KGHSH, CDR2 LQKENI. With 2 bases removed from V and 7 bases from J, the gap between germline ends came to 9 bases. The CDR3 protein is CASSPSLANIQYF. CDR3 DNA sequence: TGTGCCAGCTCACCATCCCTAGCGAACATTCAGTACTTC.

The J gene is TRBJ2-3, the V gene TRBV19, with D tentatively TRBD1 (6 bases). V shed 4 bases and J shed 2 bases, with 10 bases lying between them. The CDR3 is made up of 14 amino acids. From germline, CDR1 is LNHDA and CDR2 SQIVND (reference sequence). This CDR3 reads CASSTTGFTDTQYF. The CDR3, as DNA: TGTGCCAGTAGTACAACAGGGTTCACAGATACGCAGTATTTT. Full variable domain (missing parts from reference TRBV19 and TRBJ2-3): DGGITQSPKYLFRKEGQNVTLSCEQNLNHDAMYWYRQDPGQGLRLIYYSQIVNDFQKGDIAEGYSVSREKKESFPLTVTSAQKNPTAFYLCASSTTGFTDTQYFGPGTRLTVL.

The rearrangement links TRBV7-9 to TRBJ1-1; possible D gene TRBD1, 5 bases. Germline V gene lookup returns CDR1 SEHNR and CDR2 FQNEAQ (reference sequence). CDR3 length equals 13 residues. V was cut by 0 bases and J by 5 bases, with 7 bases left in between. The CDR3 bases are TGTGCCAGCAGCTTAGCGGGGGTTACTGAAGCTTTCTTT. Residues: CASSLAGVTEAFF.

With regard to this clone: Sequence at one end of the junction differs from germline and may be a read error. The chain combines TRBV6-5 with TRBJ2-2, with D perhaps TRBD1 (5 bases). Germline CDR1 is MNHEY and CDR2 is SVGAGI. The CDR3 runs 15 residues. CDR3 amino acids: CASSYSDIYTGELFF. The CDR3 bases are TGTGCCAGCAGCTACTCGGACATCTACACCGGGGAGCTGTTTTTT.

The chain links TRBV9 to TRBJ2-3; unclear D gene. Looked up from germline, CDR1 is SGDLS and CDR2 is YYNGEE. V lost 3 bases and J lost 5, with 7 bases in between. This CDR3 is built from 12 residues. The CDR3: CASSATIDTQYF. The CDR3 DNA reads as TGTGCCAGCAGCGCCACTATAGATACGCAGTATTTT.

This chain links TRBV5-1 with TRBJ1-2; D remains ambiguous. CDR3 size: 13 residues. The germline CDR1 and CDR2 sequences are SGHRS and YFSETQ. Trimming removed 2 bases from V and 4 bases from J, with 9 bases in between. DNA for the CDR3: TGCGCCAGCAGCTTTTCTGCGGTCTATGGCTACACCTTC. Protein sequence: CASSFSAVYGYTF. Full variable domain (outside the CDR3, taken from reference TRBV5-1 and TRBJ1-2): KAGVTQTPRYLIKTRGQQVTLSCSPISGHRSVSWYQQTPGQGLQFLFEYFSETQRNKGNFPGRFSGRQFSNSRSEMNVSTLELGDSALYLCASSFSAVYGYTFGSGTRLTVV.

CDR3 protein: CASSNSQGQETQYF. The DNA of the CDR3 is TGCGCCAGCAGTAACTCACAGGGCCAAGAGACCCAGTACTTC. The chain combines TRBV10-2 with TRBJ2-5; D is perhaps TRBD1 (6 bases). V was shortened by 5 bases and J by 1 base, with 11 bases between the two germline ends. Per germline, CDR1 WSHSY and CDR2 SAAADI. The CDR3 contains 14 residues.

The genes are TRBV25-1 and TRBJ2-7, with D maybe TRBD1 (6 bases). V lost 3 bases to trimming and J lost 1 base, with 13 bases between them. Germline CDR1 reads MGHDK; CDR2 reads SYGVNS. The CDR3 sequence is 15 residues long. Here the CDR3 reads CASSEIGQTSYEQYF. CDR3 coding DNA: TGTGCCAGCAGTGAGATCGGACAGACTTCCTACGAGCAGTACTTC.

V usage is TRBV9 and J usage is TRBJ1-2; D gene unclear. CDR1 and CDR2 from the germline V gene are SGDLS and YYNGEE. The CDR3 spans 12 residues. Trimming left V 0 bases short and J 8 bases short, with 8 bases between. CDR3 coding DNA: TGTGCCAGCAGCGTAGGGCAAGAAGGCTACACCTTC. It is translated as CASSVGQEGYTF.

This sequence joins TRBV10-3 and TRBJ2-7; no firm D call. Germline lookup yields CDR1 ENHRY and CDR2 SYGVKD. V was pared by 6 bases and J by 1 base, with 7 bases between. The CDR3 extends over 12 amino acids. CDR3 in amino acids: CAISANSYEQYF. CDR3 coding DNA: TGTGCCATCAGCGCCAATTCCTACGAGCAGTACTTC.

This clone was seen a single time. Other DNA sequences within the sample encode an identical CDR3. J is TRBJ2-7 and V is TRBV30, with no clear D. This CDR3 region has 11 residues. Germline V CDR1 and CDR2: GTSNPN, SVGIG (reference sequence). Trimming cost V 3 bases and J 0 bases, with 3 bases left between them. DNA for the CDR3: TGTGCCTGGAGCCCCTCCTACGAGCAGTACTTC. This codes for CAWSPSYEQYF.